This is a list of T cell receptor beta chains from one sample in a study of T-cell memory formation after mild COVID-19. TCRdb analysed the 5' RACE reads with MiXCR anew, one entry per CDR3 protein. Here the sample spans about 350,000 distinct CDR3 sequences, approximately 15% being singletons. The sample consisted of PBMCs or a T cell subset sorted from them (not recorded which). These receptors originate from a man in his late teens or twenties who had mild COVID-19 (a few samples of this study predate the infection). Cell type and time point are not known. The CDR3 runs from the conserved cysteine through the conserved F or W. Fields, in order: V gene, D gene, J gene, clone size, CDR3 protein, CDR3 DNA. The D gene is left open where the match is weak. Size is omitted from some rows. Given values are once, few, many or a class for expanded clones.

TRBV10-3	.	TRBJ2-5	.	CAISEQGVVTGQETQYF	TGTGCCATCAGTGAGCAAGGGGTGGTAACAGGCCAAGAGACCCAGTACTTC
TRBV2	.	TRBJ2-2	few	CASLRRTDGLGNTGELFF	TGTGCCAGCCTTAGGAGGACGGATGGGCTGGGAAACACCGGGGAGCTGTTTTTT
TRBV7-2	.	TRBJ2-4	few	CASSFRRNIQYF	TGTGCCAGCAGCTTTCGTCGGAACATTCAGTACTTC
TRBV18	.	TRBJ1-1	.	CASSRNPTRGNTEAFF	TGTGCCAGCTCACGCAACCCAACCCGGGGGAACACTGAAGCTTTCTTT
TRBV4-2	.	TRBJ2-7	few	CASSQGAETPQYF	TGTGCCAGCAGCCAAGGAGCGGAAACGCCGCAGTACTTC
TRBV6-5	.	TRBJ1-2	many	CASRRTASYGYTF	TGTGCCAGCAGGCGGACGGCCTCTTATGGCTACACCTTC
TRBV25-1	.	TRBJ1-6	few	CASSPRDRKYNSPLHF	TGTGCCAGCAGTCCCCGCGACAGGAAGTATAATTCACCCCTCCACTTT
TRBV11-2	.	TRBJ2-3	many	CASSPQADTQYF	TGTGCCAGCAGCCCGCAGGCAGATACGCAGTATTTT
TRBV11-2	TRBD2	TRBJ2-3	.	CASSYLAGAGGDTQYF	TGTGCCAGCAGCTATTTAGCGGGGGCAGGGGGAGATACGCAGTATTTT
TRBV4-1	TRBD1	TRBJ2-3	.	CASSPGQRLTDTQYF	TGCGCCAGCAGCCCGGGACAGAGGCTCACAGATACGCAGTATTTT
TRBV3-1	.	TRBJ2-3	few	CASSQQGGGTDTQYF	TGTGCCAGCAGCCAGCAGGGGGGAGGCACAGATACGCAGTATTTT
TRBV7-2	.	TRBJ2-1	few	CASSRRLGPQPFSYNEQFF	TGTGCCAGCAGCAGAAGATTGGGACCGCAACCCTTCTCCTACAATGAGCAGTTCTTC
TRBV7-8	.	TRBJ2-7	many	CASSPREASYEQYF	TGTGCCAGCAGCCCACGCGAAGCTAGCTACGAGCAGTACTTC
TRBV7-8	.	TRBJ1-6	.	CASSLVPGGRSPLHF	TGTGCCAGCAGCTTAGTACCGGGGGGGCGGTCACCCCTCCACTTT
TRBV7-2	TRBD1	TRBJ1-1	once	CASSSGQGEGEAFF	TGTGCCAGCAGCTCCGGACAGGGCGAGGGTGAAGCTTTCTTT
TRBV7-3	.	TRBJ2-5	.	CASSLNGFQETQYF	TGTGCCAGCAGCTTAAACGGGTTCCAAGAGACCCAGTACTTC
TRBV6-2/TRBV6-3	.	TRBJ2-7	few	CASSYLGRFYEQYF	TGTGCCAGCAGTTACTTGGGCAGATTCTACGAGCAGTACTTC
TRBV12-3/TRBV12-4	.	TRBJ1-1	.	CASRPWGTEAFF	TGTGCCAGCAGACCCTGGGGGACTGAAGCTTTCTTT
TRBV19	.	TRBJ2-6	few	CASSIDPRATSGANVLTF	TGTGCCAGTAGTATCGATCCCCGGGCAACCTCTGGGGCCAACGTCCTGACTTTC
TRBV7-9	.	TRBJ1-5	many	CASSLGTNQPQHF	TGTGCCAGCAGCTTAGGCACCAATCAGCCCCAGCATTTT